Sequencing of this T cell receptor beta chain was carried out in a study of T cells after yellow fever vaccination. Study results and limitations: Abundant clonotypes from the bulk population could have been carried over as contaminants into FACS-sorted repertoires. Post-booster repertoires again held most primary-vaccination clones (roughly 95% CD4, about 90% CD8). It was a weaker secondary response, yet one that peaked faster, at day 5 versus 15.

As TCR cDNA was made by 5'RACE template switching, a universal primer site and UMIs were added. MiXCR, applied by TCRdb to the 5' RACE reads, yields one record per CDR3 protein. The sample yields under 250,000 distinct CDR3 sequences, 3% to 4% seen once. Points on this clonotype: Its antigen remains unidentified.

This receptor was taken from a young man who received the YFV17D yellow fever vaccine. The sequencing here drew on CD4+ T cells sorted from PBMCs, taken 10 days after the yellow fever booster vaccination.

The CDR3 DNA reads as TGTGCCAGCAGCTTAGAAGCAAGTCTCTCTGGAAACACCATATATTTT. The encoded protein is CASSLEASLSGNTIYF. The chain links TRBV7-9 to TRBJ1-3, with D unresolved. The CDR3 length is 16 residues. V was trimmed by 1 base and J by 0 bases, leaving 10 bases between them. Germline CDR1 SEHNR, CDR2 FQNEAQ (reference sequence).